Given below is one T cell receptor (beta chain) in context. The data originate from a study of blood T cell repertoires in COVID-19. Study context: T cells, B-cell-depleted T cells, or PBMCs supplied cDNA or gDNA.

The CDR3 contains 14 residues. V was pared by 5 bases and J by 11 bases, with 16 bases between. Germline V gene sequence: CDR1 LGHDT, CDR2 YNNKEL (reference sequence). Patients from Seattle were sampled longitudinally, starting during active infection. How the authors handled the data: Cell counts per sample came from amplifying reference gene primers. Method: immunoSEQ multiplex PCR; TCRdb's copy keeps in-frame clones and lacks some. V, J and clone size derive from that table, while D and trimming were established from the DNA sequence. The sample lists fewer than 300,000 clones; approximately 89% were seen once.

V gene TRBV3-1 (or the pseudogene TRBV3-2) combines with J gene TRBJ1-6; D gene uncertain. This clonotype was obtained from a woman aged 25-40 years with COVID-19, enrolled during active disease. Material: peripheral blood. This CDR3 reads CASSEGLSETPLHF. As DNA, the CDR3 is TGTGCCAGCAGCGAGGGCCTTTCAGAGACACCCCTCCACTTT.